One and the same sample provided the 6 T cell receptor beta chains below, sequenced in a study of cytomegalovirus exposure and HLA in healthy donors. The PCR contained 60 Vbeta and 13 Jbeta primers. Here immunoSEQ multiplex PCR was the method, and the copy in TCRdb shows in-frame clones only, minus some. This repertoire shows about 120,000 clones, roughly 80% found once; its top ten account for under 2.5%. The sequenced sample consisted of PBMCs. All receptors derive from a man aged 25-45 years in good health and CMV-seronegative.

The chain carries TRBV29-1 and TRBJ2-1; tentative D call: TRBD2 (5 bases). The CDR3 length is 15 residues. The V gene lost 1 base and the J gene lost 5 bases, with 15 bases spanning the gap. Per the germline V gene, CDR1 is SQVTM and CDR2 is ANQGSEA. The CDR3 coding sequence is TGCAGCGTTGAAGCCCCCCCTGGCGGGCACAATGAGCAGTTCTTC. This gives the protein CSVEAPPGGHNEQFF.

The chain recombines TRBV20-1 with TRBJ2-5, with D tentatively TRBD2 (6 bases). Trimming left V 5 bases short and J 3 bases short, with 7 bases between. From germline, CDR1 is DFQATT and CDR2 SNEGSKA (reference sequence). CDR3 length: 11 amino acids. In DNA form, the CDR3 reads TGCAGTGCTCAGCGGGAAGAGACCCAGTACTTC. Its protein product is CSAQREETQYF.

This clone was detected a few times. This rearrangement joins TRBV9 to TRBJ1-1; a possible D gene is TRBD1 (5 bases). Trimming removed 0 bases at V and 0 bases at J, with 12 bases between. CDR3 size: 16 residues. The V gene's germline CDR1 is SGDLS and CDR2 YYNGEE. DNA of the CDR3: TGTGCCAGCAGCGTAGGGGGAGGGGTAATGAACACTGAAGCTTTCTTT. Encoded protein: CASSVGGGVMNTEAFF.

This chain links TRBV7-2 with TRBJ2-7; D may be TRBD2 (6 bases). Germline V gene lookup returns CDR1 SGHTA and CDR2 FQGNSA. V was pared by 0 bases and J by 3 bases, with 18 bases between. The CDR3 extends over 17 amino acids. The CDR3 loop is CASSLAAGRYLNYEQYF. CDR3 nucleotides: TGTGCCAGCAGCTTAGCGGCGGGAAGGTACTTGAACTACGAGCAGTACTTC. Complete variable domain (other parts from reference TRBV7-2 and TRBJ2-7): GAGVSQSPSNKVTEKGKDVELRCDPISGHTALYWYRQSLGQGLEFLIYFQGNSAPDKSGLPSDRFSAERTGGSVSTLTIQRTQQEDSAVYLCASSLAAGRYLNYEQYFGPGTRLTVT.

V usage is TRBV6-4 and J usage is TRBJ2-5; D possibly corresponds to TRBD1 (6 bases). This CDR3 comprises 16 residues. In germline, CDR1 is MRHNA, CDR2 SNTAGT. The germline V and J ends were trimmed by 4 bases and 5 bases, with 20 bases remaining between them. The CDR3 bases are TGTGCCAGCAGTGGCCCTGGGACACACCGGCGTGAGACCCAGTACTTC. Translation gives CASSGPGTHRRETQYF.

This clone came up a few times. The V and J genes are TRBV5-1 and TRBJ1-2; the D gene is possibly TRBD1 (6 bases). The CDR3 spans 14 residues. Germline V gene data show CDR1 as SGHRS and CDR2 as YFSETQ. V was pared by 4 bases and J by 0 bases, with 10 bases between. CDR3 in DNA: TGCGCCAGCAGCACGACAGGATCTAACTATGGCTACACCTTC. This gives the protein CASSTTGSNYGYTF.